These T cell receptor beta chains were read from a single sample in a study of T cells expressing NK-cell markers. TCRdb reanalyzed the 5' RACE reads and collapses them to one entry per CDR3 protein, without DNA. The specimen's table records 300,000 to 500,000 distinct CDR3 sequences. The sequenced material came from blood T cells: a sorted CD56 or NKG2C T cell subset, CD4+ or CD8+ T cells, or bulk PBMC T cells (not recorded which). The receptors were sampled from a woman between 45 and 65 years old in good health. Both conserved end residues are part of each CDR3.

j_gene: TRBJ1-1; v_gene: TRBV5-1; len: 13; CDR3aa: CASSRTSDTEAFF
j_gene: TRBJ2-6; v_gene: TRBV28; len: 16; CDR3aa: CATRTGGLSGANVLTF
j_gene: TRBJ2-1; v_gene: TRBV10-3; len: 11; CDR3aa: CAISEELEQFF
j_gene: TRBJ2-1; v_gene: TRBV7-9; len: 15; CDR3aa: CASSSPTSGIIDPFF
j_gene: TRBJ2-2; v_gene: TRBV5-4; len: 16; CDR3aa: CASSLGSRIPTGELFF
j_gene: TRBJ2-4; v_gene: TRBV12-3/TRBV12-4; len: 16; CDR3aa: CASSSERGLRANIQYF
j_gene: TRBJ2-2; v_gene: TRBV3-1; len: 17; CDR3aa: CASSPLSGRVNTGELFF
j_gene: TRBJ2-3; v_gene: TRBV7-9; len: 17; CDR3aa: CASSFDDIIRIEDTQYF
j_gene: TRBJ2-7; v_gene: TRBV30; len: 13; CDR3aa: CAWSAGTRHEQYF
j_gene: TRBJ2-7; v_gene: TRBV10-1; len: 16; CDR3aa: CASSGTGTGGIYEQYF
j_gene: TRBJ2-4; v_gene: TRBV20-1; len: 15; CDR3aa: CSATDPREAKNIQYF
j_gene: TRBJ2-1; v_gene: TRBV30; len: 11; CDR3aa: CAWRREAEQFF
j_gene: TRBJ2-5; v_gene: TRBV11-2; len: 15; CDR3aa: CASSYRLDYQETQYF
j_gene: TRBJ2-1; v_gene: TRBV5-1; len: 13; CDR3aa: CASTEGVYDEQFF
j_gene: TRBJ2-2; v_gene: TRBV5-4; len: 15; CDR3aa: CASSSDSSPNGELFF
j_gene: TRBJ2-1; v_gene: TRBV3-1; len: 13; CDR3aa: CASSQSRGPRQFF
j_gene: TRBJ2-1; v_gene: TRBV27; len: 15; CDR3aa: CASSYQGDSYNEQFF
j_gene: TRBJ2-2; v_gene: TRBV27; len: 15; CDR3aa: CASSFFIGSAGELFF
j_gene: TRBJ2-1; v_gene: TRBV6-6; len: 15; CDR3aa: CASSTTRSSYNEQFF
j_gene: TRBJ1-5; v_gene: TRBV5-1; len: 15; CDR3aa: CASSPYGGNNQPQHF
j_gene: TRBJ1-1; v_gene: TRBV5-1; len: 13; CDR3aa: CASTRSPNTEAFF
j_gene: TRBJ2-5; v_gene: TRBV9; len: 13; CDR3aa: CASSPGPGETQYF
j_gene: TRBJ2-7; v_gene: TRBV20-1; len: 13; CDR3aa: CSASPTVAYEQYF
j_gene: TRBJ2-7; v_gene: TRBV7-6; len: 14; CDR3aa: CASSLGQGMNEQYF
j_gene: TRBJ2-1; v_gene: TRBV28; len: 14; CDR3aa: CASLGTSGYNEQFF
j_gene: TRBJ1-4; v_gene: TRBV11-3; len: 15; CDR3aa: CASSQKGPTNEKLFF
j_gene: TRBJ2-3; v_gene: TRBV7-9; len: 13; CDR3aa: CASSLETEDTQYF
j_gene: TRBJ1-1; v_gene: TRBV12-3/TRBV12-4; len: 13; CDR3aa: CASSYRQETKAFF
j_gene: TRBJ1-4; v_gene: TRBV29-1; len: 13; CDR3aa: CSVQTGVGEKLFF
j_gene: TRBJ2-3; v_gene: TRBV9; len: 18; CDR3aa: CASSVGGGQWLSTDTQYF
j_gene: TRBJ2-1; v_gene: TRBV12-3/TRBV12-4; len: 12; CDR3aa: CASSFQPNEQFF
j_gene: TRBJ2-3; v_gene: TRBV5-1; len: 16; CDR3aa: CASSLGGGQGTDTQYF
j_gene: TRBJ2-1; v_gene: TRBV2; len: 13; CDR3aa: CATGLAGYNEQFF
j_gene: TRBJ1-1; v_gene: TRBV7-2; len: 17; CDR3aa: CASSYPRQSTMNTEAFF
j_gene: TRBJ2-1; v_gene: TRBV5-1; len: 13; CDR3aa: CASSPGASGEQFF
j_gene: TRBJ1-4; v_gene: TRBV18; len: 16; CDR3aa: CASSRDGWATNEKLFF
j_gene: TRBJ2-3; v_gene: TRBV11-3; len: 16; CDR3aa: CASSSILGGRTDTQYF
j_gene: TRBJ2-7; v_gene: TRBV20-1; len: 14; CDR3aa: CSASTDLLHYEQYF
j_gene: TRBJ2-1; v_gene: TRBV4-1; len: 17; CDR3aa: CASSQPRAGAYYNEQFF
j_gene: TRBJ1-2; v_gene: TRBV19; len: 14; CDR3aa: CASRAGQGARGYTF
j_gene: TRBJ2-7; v_gene: TRBV10-2; len: 13; CDR3aa: CASRSGQVGEQYF
j_gene: TRBJ2-3; v_gene: TRBV6-6; len: 13; CDR3aa: CASSYTPPVTQYF
j_gene: TRBJ2-7; v_gene: TRBV2; len: 13; CDR3aa: CASSTLVSYEQYF
j_gene: TRBJ2-1; v_gene: TRBV20-1; len: 14; CDR3aa: CSARAERELNEQFF
j_gene: TRBJ2-1; v_gene: TRBV24-1; len: 13; CDR3aa: CATEQGVNNEQFF
j_gene: TRBJ2-2; v_gene: TRBV7-8; len: 13; CDR3aa: CAGSSEGTGELFF
j_gene: TRBJ1-6; v_gene: TRBV15; len: 13; CDR3aa: CATGGQVNSPLHF
j_gene: TRBJ2-3; v_gene: TRBV5-1; len: 14; CDR3aa: CASRRGVETDTQYF
j_gene: TRBJ2-7; v_gene: TRBV20-1; len: 18; CDR3aa: CSASTPDWDRVGWYEQYF
j_gene: TRBJ2-7; v_gene: TRBV12-3/TRBV12-4; len: 15; CDR3aa: CASSLRGPPSYEQYF
j_gene: TRBJ2-1; v_gene: TRBV7-9; len: 14; CDR3aa: CASSLETTNNEQFF
j_gene: TRBJ2-3; v_gene: TRBV2; len: 14; CDR3aa: CASNKDQVTDTQYF
j_gene: TRBJ1-1; v_gene: TRBV12-3/TRBV12-4; len: 13; CDR3aa: CASNPPAGTAAFF